This T cell receptor (beta chain) was obtained from a study of beta chain features in type 1 diabetes. Study-level background: There were 107,917,701 sorted cells examined across all samples. Study results and caveats: Researchers report that Type 1 diabetes patients had moderately but significantly shorter TCRB CDR3s across all four CD4+ subsets.

Note on this clone: Its antigen is as yet unknown.

cDNA synthesis used the whole RNA isolate, giving expressed TCRB sequences. Repertoires were generated with immunoSEQ multiplex PCR, while TCRdb's copy carries only in-frame clones and drops some. The sample comprises some 220,000 clones, 11% of which are singletons, and 1% to 1.5% rests with the top ten. The CDR3 extends over 13 amino acids. In germline, CDR1 is SEHNR, CDR2 FQNEAQ (reference sequence). V lost 8 bases, J lost 4 bases, and 6 bases stayed unmatched. The J gene is TRBJ2-7, the V gene TRBV7-9, with 9 bases that match TRBD2. The sequenced sample consisted of central memory CD4+ T cells from blood. The clonotype was recovered from a man aged 18-30 years in good health. The CDR3 DNA sequence: TGTGCCAGCGGGCTAGCGGGACAGTACGAGCAGTACTTC. It codes for CASGLAGQYEQYF.